These 21 T cell receptor beta chains were sequenced from one sample in a study of T cell changes during pregnancy in multiple sclerosis. The repertoire was sequenced with immunoSEQ multiplex PCR; TCRdb's copy has only in-frame clones and lacks some. Of 75,000 to 95,000 clones listed, 80% to 95% are singletons. Sequenced here: peripheral blood, sampled in the first trimester of pregnancy. Receptors were obtained from a female donor with multiple sclerosis, enrolled in a pregnancy study.

This sequence joins TRBV20-1 and TRBJ2-7; D not certain. This CDR3 has 11 residues. Germline V gives CDR1 DFQATT, CDR2 SNEGSKA (reference sequence). With 6 bases removed from V and 5 bases from J, the gap between germline ends came to 11 bases. The CDR3 loop reads CSAPRWDEQYF. The CDR3 DNA sequence: TGCAGTGCGCCGCGGTGGGACGAGCAGTACTTC.

CDR3 nucleotides: TGTGCCAGCAGACGGACAGGTAGGACACACAATGAGCAGTTCTTC. This sequence encodes CASRRTGRTHNEQFF. This sequence joins TRBV6-5 and TRBJ2-1; 7 bases agree with TRBD1. V trimming: 6 bases; J trimming: 5 bases; junction bases outside the gene matches: 10. From germline, CDR1 is MNHEY and CDR2 SVGAGI. This CDR3 region has 15 residues.

This chain joins TRBV27 and TRBJ1-1, with D maybe TRBD1 (6 bases). Germline V gives CDR1 MNHEY, CDR2 SMNVEV (reference sequence). Between the trimmed V and J ends, which lost 5 bases and 0 bases, there was a span of 10 bases. CDR3 length: 14 amino acids. The CDR3 reads CASSPNRVNTEAFF. The CDR3 coding sequence is TGTGCCAGCAGTCCAAACAGGGTGAACACTGAAGCTTTCTTT.

This clone was seen only once. The chain joins TRBV19 to TRBJ1-5; unclear D gene. CDR1 is LNHDA and CDR2 is SQIVND in the germline V gene (reference sequence). The germline V and J ends were trimmed by 3 bases and 0 bases, with 9 bases remaining between them. This CDR3 contains 15 residues. The CDR3 coding sequence is TGTGCCAGTAGTATTTCGGGAATTAGCAATCAGCCCCAGCATTTT. Amino acids: CASSISGISNQPQHF.

This rearrangement joins TRBV27 to TRBJ1-1; D may be TRBD1 (5 bases). CDR3 length: 14 amino acids. CDR1 and CDR2 (germline): MNHEY, SMNVEV (reference sequence). Trimming took 1 base from V and 2 from J, leaving 8 bases between them. The CDR3: CASSLWGSNTEAFF. DNA for the CDR3: TGTGCCAGCAGTTTATGGGGCTCAAACACTGAAGCTTTCTTT.

Written as DNA, the CDR3 is TGCAGCGTTCGCGAGACAGGGCCCACAGATACGCAGTATTTT. It yields the protein CSVRETGPTDTQYF. The chain uses TRBV29-1 and TRBJ2-3, with 7 bases that match TRBD1. The CDR3 runs 14 residues. The V and J ends lost 5 bases and 2 bases, in that order; junction bases with no gene match: 7. Germline CDR1 SQVTM, CDR2 ANQGSEA.

J is TRBJ1-4 and V is TRBV12-1. TRBV12-1 constitutes a pseudogene. This CDR3 has 11 amino acids. The CDR3 spells CASSLNEKLFF. The CDR3 nucleotides read TGTGCCAGCAGCCTGAATGAAAAACTGTTTTTT.

The chain joins TRBV7-6 to TRBJ2-7; possibly TRBD2 for D (6 bases). From germline, CDR1 is SGHVS and CDR2 FNYEAQ. The CDR3 is 14 residues long. Trimming stripped 9 bases from V and 1 base from J, with 16 bases between. This CDR3 reads CASIETGSSYEQYF. CDR3 nucleotides: TGTGCCAGTATTGAGACCGGGAGTTCCTACGAGCAGTACTTC.

This chain links TRBV6-5 with TRBJ2-1; 12 nucleotides match TRBD1. Germline V lookup: CDR1 MNHEY, CDR2 SVGAGI. The CDR3 covers 16 residues. V gave up 0 bases and J gave up 7 bases; unmatched junction bases: 4. This CDR3 is CASSYSGQGARNEQFF. For the CDR3, the DNA is TGTGCCAGCAGTTACTCGGGACAGGGGGCGCGGAATGAGCAGTTCTTC.

The chain couples TRBV6-1 to TRBJ2-7; tentative D call: TRBD2 (7 bases). CDR1 MNHNS and CDR2 SASEGT come from the germline V gene. The CDR3 is 15 residues long. Trimming took off 2 bases at V and 2 bases at J, with 13 bases between the two ends. In DNA, the CDR3 is TGTGCCAGCAGTGAAACGCAGGGGAGGGCCTACGAGCAGTACTTC. Translation gives CASSETQGRAYEQYF.

The gene calls are TRBV5-1 and TRBJ1-3, with 7 bases matching TRBD1. Germline CDR1 is SGHRS and CDR2 is YFSETQ. The CDR3 is 15 residues long. The ends lost 0 bases at V and 2 bases at J; junction bases unmatched: 2. The CDR3 DNA is TGCGCCAGCAGCTTGGCTGGGACAGCTGGAAACACCATATATTTT. It specifies CASSLAGTAGNTIYF.

Only a few counts were recorded for this clone. V usage is TRBV29-1 and J usage is TRBJ1-4, with D tentatively TRBD1 (6 bases). The CDR3 has 12 amino acids. V lost 1 base, J lost 8 bases, and 8 bases lay in between. Per germline, CDR1 SQVTM and CDR2 ANQGSEA. This CDR3 is CSVEATGEKLFF. CDR3 nucleotides: TGCAGCGTTGAAGCGACAGGAGAAAAACTGTTTTTT.

The rearrangement links TRBV19 to TRBJ2-3; the match to TRBD1 covers 7 bases. The germline CDR1 and CDR2 sequences are LNHDA and SQIVND (reference sequence). The CDR3 consists of 14 residues. After removal of 6 bases from V and 2 bases from J, the junction contained 5 bases not matched to a gene. CDR3 sequence (DNA): TGTGCCAGTAGCCTGACAGGGAACACAGATACGCAGTATTTT. This encodes CASSLTGNTDTQYF.

The chain uses TRBV7-9 and TRBJ1-1; unclear D gene. V was trimmed by 7 bases and J by 4 bases, leaving 22 bases between them. This CDR3 spans 16 amino acids. Germline CDR1 SEHNR, CDR2 FQNEAQ (reference sequence). The CDR3 loop is CASTIPLGYGSTEAFF. The CDR3 nucleotides are TGTGCCAGCACCATCCCCTTGGGCTATGGGAGCACTGAAGCTTTCTTT. Based on the CDR3 plus reference TRBV7-9 and TRBJ1-1, the full variable domain is DTGVSQNPRHKITKRGQNVTFRCDPISEHNRLYWYRQTLGQGPEFLTYFQNEAQLEKSRLLSDRFSAERPKGSFSTLEIQRTEQGDSAMYLCASTIPLGYGSTEAFFGQGTRLTVV.

The chain carries TRBV6-6 and TRBJ2-7; tentative D call: TRBD1 (5 bases). V lost 5 bases and J 2 bases, leaving 13 bases between the germline ends. This CDR3 is built from 14 residues. The germline V gene encodes CDR1 MNHNY and CDR2 SVGAGI (reference sequence). CDR3 coding DNA: TGTGCCAGCAGTCGGACACCTGGGGCCTACGAGCAGTACTTC. This translates into CASSRTPGAYEQYF.

The V gene is TRBV7-8, the J gene TRBJ2-1; D might be TRBD2 (5 bases). The germline V gene has CDR1 SGHVS and CDR2 FQNEAQ. V was clipped by 5 bases and J by 9 bases, with 11 bases between them. This CDR3 spans 12 amino acids. CDR3 region: CASSPLRGEQFF. CDR3 in DNA: TGTGCCAGCAGCCCGCTCCGGGGTGAGCAGTTCTTC.

The genes are TRBV5-1 and TRBJ2-7, with 16 bases that match TRBD2. This CDR3 comprises 16 residues. Germline CDR1 reads SGHRS; CDR2 reads YFSETQ. The V gene end was trimmed by 3 bases and the J gene end by 6 bases; junction bases not matched to a gene: 6. The CDR3 nucleotides are TGCGCCAGCAGCTCGGGACTAGCGGGGGGGGTCGGCGAGCAGTACTTC. It yields the protein CASSSGLAGGVGEQYF.

J is TRBJ1-6 and V is TRBV30; D gene uncertain. The V gene's germline CDR1 is GTSNPN and CDR2 SVGIG (reference sequence). This CDR3 has 15 residues. Trimming cost V 0 bases and J 7 bases, with 13 bases left between them. The CDR3 DNA reads TGTGCCTGGAGTGTAAATCGGGGAGGGAATTCACCCCTCCACTTT. Its translation is CAWSVNRGGNSPLHF.

The V gene is TRBV5-6, the J gene TRBJ2-2, with 7 bases matching TRBD1. This CDR3 has 15 residues. Germline lookup yields CDR1 SGHDT and CDR2 YYEEEE. V lost 2 bases and J lost 2; bases outside the gene matches: 3. The CDR3 reads CASSFRQGNTGELFF. The CDR3 DNA sequence: TGTGCCAGCAGCTTTAGACAGGGAAACACCGGGGAGCTGTTTTTT. The entire variable domain, with the rest obtained from reference TRBV5-6 and TRBJ2-2, is as follows: DAGVTQSPTHLIKTRGQQVTLRCSPKSGHDTVSWYQQALGQGPQFIFQYYEEEERQRGNFPDRFSGHQFPNYSSELNVNALLLGDSALYLCASSFRQGNTGELFFGEGSRLTVL.

V usage is TRBV2 and J usage is TRBJ2-3, with 7 bases lining up with TRBD2. The CDR3 contains 15 residues. Germline loops: CDR1 SNHLY, CDR2 FYNNEI. The trim removed 5 bases at V and 3 bases at J, leaving 8 bases unmatched. The CDR3 nucleotides are TGTGCCAGCAGTAGGACTAGGGTCCCTACAGATACGCAGTATTTT. Protein: CASSRTRVPTDTQYF.

This rearrangement joins TRBV10-2 to TRBJ1-5, with TRBD1 identical over 8 bases. The junction had 8 bases not matched to a gene; V was cut back by 6 bases and J by 1 base. From germline, CDR1 is WSHSY and CDR2 SAAADI. This CDR3 region has 16 residues. Written as DNA, the CDR3 is TGCGCCAGCAGGCTAGGACAGGGACACAGCAATCAGCCCCAGCATTTT. It is translated as CASRLGQGHSNQPQHF.